These 27 T cell receptor beta chains originate from one sample sequenced in a study of PD-L1 blockade in urothelial cancer. Repertoires were generated with immunoSEQ multiplex PCR, while TCRdb's copy carries only in-frame clones and drops some. The top ten hold 14% of the sample, which has some 89,000 clones, under 90% seen once. Stated time point: pretreatment peripheral blood. The source was PBMCs, collected around atezolizumab (anti-PD-L1) treatment. These receptors originate from a man aged 60 to 75 with urothelial cancer.

V gene TRBV30 combines with J gene TRBJ1-3, with D unresolved. Trimming removed 0 bases from V and 4 bases from J, with 13 bases in between. The CDR3 has 15 residues. Germline lookup yields CDR1 GTSNPN and CDR2 SVGIG (reference sequence). The CDR3 spells CAWSVKRLTGNTIYF. CDR3 nucleotide sequence: TGTGCCTGGAGTGTTAAGCGGCTAACCGGAAACACCATATATTTT.

The rearrangement links TRBV30 to TRBJ2-1, with a weak D call TRBD2 (6 bases). The germline V gene encodes CDR1 GTSNPN and CDR2 SVGIG (reference sequence). Trimming stripped 2 bases from V and 8 bases from J, with 19 bases between. CDR3 size: 15 residues. The CDR3 region is CAWSLEVLGSDEQFF. The CDR3 DNA follows: TGTGCCTGGAGTCTCGAAGTTCTCGGGAGCGATGAGCAGTTCTTC.

The rearrangement links TRBV5-6 to TRBJ1-2; 9 bases align to TRBD1. Germline V gene sequence: CDR1 SGHDT, CDR2 YYEEEE. The ends lost 4 bases at V and 0 bases at J; junction bases unmatched: 1. The CDR3 consists of 14 residues. The CDR3 loop is CASSRDRANYGYTF. The CDR3 DNA sequence: TGTGCCAGCAGCCGGGACAGGGCTAACTATGGCTACACCTTC.

This clone was recorded a few times. The rearrangement joins TRBV2 to TRBJ1-1; D not certain. The CDR3 is 10 amino acids. From germline, CDR1 is SNHLY and CDR2 FYNNEI. V was cut by 10 bases and J by 3 bases, with 6 bases left in between. The CDR3 reads CATRDTEAFF. The CDR3 nucleotides read TGTGCCACCCGGGACACTGAAGCTTTCTTT.

In this sample, this clone turned up once. V usage is TRBV6-5 and J usage is TRBJ1-5; tentatively, D is TRBD1 (5 bases). V lost 5 bases, J lost 7 bases, and 15 bases lay in between. Germline CDR1 reads MNHEY; CDR2 reads SVGAGI. CDR3 size: 14 residues. In DNA, the CDR3 is TGTGCCAGCAGTGGGGCGGGGGGGTTCCAGCCCCAGCATTTT. As protein: CASSGAGGFQPQHF.

The chain combines TRBV5-6 with TRBJ2-3, with 8 bases lining up with TRBD1. Germline V CDR1 and CDR2: SGHDT, YYEEEE. Trimming cost V 0 bases and J 6 bases; bases outside gene matches: 6. CDR3 length: 15 residues. CDR3 bases: TGTGCCAGCAGCTTGGTGGACAGGGTAGGGGATACGCAGTATTTT. The encoded protein is CASSLVDRVGDTQYF.

Only one count was recorded for this clone. The gene calls are TRBV5-8 and TRBJ1-1, with D unresolved. Germline V gene data show CDR1 as SGHTS and CDR2 as YDEGEE. V lost 1 base and J lost 6, with 10 bases in between. CDR3 length: 13 amino acids. The CDR3 reads CASSLSGHAEAFF. The CDR3 DNA reads as TGTGCCAGCAGCTTGTCAGGCCACGCTGAAGCTTTCTTT. The whole variable domain, remainder taken from reference TRBV5-8 and TRBJ1-1, is EAGVTQSPTHLIKTRGQQATLRCSPISGHTSVYWYQQALGLGLQFLLWYDEGEERNRGNFPPRFSGRQFPNYSSELNVNALELEDSALYLCASSLSGHAEAFFGQGTRLTVV.

This chain connects TRBV9 to TRBJ1-4; maybe TRBD1 (5 bases). From germline, CDR1 is SGDLS and CDR2 YYNGEE. Deletions cut 0 bases from V and 3 bases from J, with 9 bases between. CDR3 size: 15 residues. The CDR3 region is CASSVAGGANEKLFF. The CDR3 DNA follows: TGTGCCAGCAGCGTAGCCGGGGGAGCTAATGAAAAACTGTTTTTT.

The rearrangement joins TRBV2 to TRBJ1-1; D is undetermined. Trimming removed 6 bases at V and 0 bases at J, with 11 bases between. The CDR3 has 14 amino acids. Germline CDR1 is SNHLY and CDR2 is FYNNEI. CDR3 in amino acids: CASRTEILNTEAFF. The CDR3 DNA is TGTGCCAGCAGGACGGAGATCTTGAACACTGAAGCTTTCTTT. Supplemented by reference TRBV2 and TRBJ1-1, the full variable domain reads EPEVTQTPSHQVTQMGQEVILRCVPISNHLYFYWYRQILGQKVEFLVSFYNNEISEKSEIFDDQFSVERPDGSNFTLKIRSTKLEDSAMYFCASRTEILNTEAFFGQGTRLTVV.

V and J are TRBV7-3 and TRBJ2-3; 7 bases line up with TRBD2. This CDR3 spans 15 amino acids. The V and J ends lost 0 bases and 3 bases, in that order; junction bases with no gene match: 3. Germline V gene sequence: CDR1 SGHTA, CDR2 FQGTGA. The CDR3 nucleotides read TGTGCCAGCAGCTTAACGGCGGGGGTAACAGATACGCAGTATTTT. This codes for CASSLTAGVTDTQYF.

This rearrangement joins TRBV7-2 to TRBJ1-6, with D perhaps matching TRBD1 (5 bases). Germline CDR1 and CDR2: SGHTA and FQGNSA. Trimming cost V 4 bases and J 7 bases, with 14 bases left between them. This CDR3 has 15 residues. The CDR3, as DNA: TGTGCCAGCAGCTCTGCAGGGTTTTTCAATTCACCCCTCCACTTT. Its protein is CASSSAGFFNSPLHF.

The rearrangement joins TRBV28 to TRBJ1-3; possibly TRBD1 for D (5 bases). The CDR3 has 13 amino acids. Trimming removed 10 bases at V and 6 bases at J, with 16 bases between. Germline CDR1 reads MDHEN; CDR2 reads SYDVKM. This chain's CDR3 is CAIQGLLLNTIYF. CDR3 in DNA: TGTGCCATCCAGGGTTTACTGCTAAACACCATATATTTT. The full variable domain, its missing parts supplied by reference TRBV28 and TRBJ1-3, is DVKVTQSSRYLVKRTGEKVFLECVQDMDHENMFWYRQDPGLGLRLIYFSYDVKMKEKGDIPEGYSVSREKKERFSLILESASTNQTSMYLCAIQGLLLNTIYFGEGSWLTVV.

The gene calls are TRBV30 and TRBJ2-7, with 9 positions matching TRBD1. The junction had 7 bases not matched to a gene; V was cut back by 4 bases and J by 6 bases. Germline values: CDR1 GTSNPN, CDR2 SVGIG (reference sequence). CDR3 length equals 13 residues. The CDR3 loop is CAWTGQGLPEQYF. The CDR3 DNA reads TGTGCCTGGACTGGACAGGGGCTGCCCGAGCAGTACTTC.

This chain connects TRBV4-2 to TRBJ2-7; 11 positions agree with TRBD2. The CDR3 spans 20 residues. Trimming cost V 5 bases and J 6 bases; bases outside gene matches: 24. Germline CDR1 is LGHNA and CDR2 is YNFKEQ. CDR3 loop: CASSAQLTGDILAGVFEQYF. For the CDR3, the DNA is TGTGCCAGCAGCGCTCAGTTGACAGGGGACATACTAGCGGGAGTGTTCGAGCAGTACTTC.

The J gene is TRBJ2-3, the V gene TRBV11-2; D is undetermined. V was cut by 1 base and J by 2 bases, with 13 bases left in between. The CDR3 spans 16 residues. The germline gives CDR1 SGHAT, CDR2 FQNNGV. Here the CDR3 DNA reads TGTGCCAGCAGCTTAGCCCGCCCCGGTTTCACAGATACGCAGTATTTT. This translates into CASSLARPGFTDTQYF.

V is TRBV7-9 and J is TRBJ1-2; possible D gene TRBD1, 5 bases. The ends were cut back, 2 bases at V and 13 bases at J, with 14 bases in the middle. CDR1 and CDR2 (germline): SEHNR, FQNEAQ (reference sequence). CDR3 size: 12 residues. CDR3 in amino acids: CASSLTGGGSTF. The CDR3 DNA reads as TGTGCCAGCAGCTTAACCGGGGGAGGCAGCACCTTC.

This clone has ten or more counts. The chain carries TRBV19 and TRBJ2-3; 10 nucleotides line up with TRBD2. The germline V gene encodes CDR1 LNHDA and CDR2 SQIVND (reference sequence). Losses at the gene ends were 5 bases for V and 5 bases for J; bases not matched to a gene: 7. The CDR3 is made up of 15 amino acids. The CDR3 loop reads CASSLSGRRIDTQYF. For the CDR3, the DNA is TGTGCCAGTAGTCTTAGCGGGAGGCGGATAGATACGCAGTATTTT.

This sequence joins TRBV28 and TRBJ1-3; a possible D gene is TRBD1 (5 bases). The V gene's germline CDR1 is MDHEN and CDR2 SYDVKM. The CDR3 loop spans 15 amino acids. The V and J ends lost 5 bases and 0 bases respectively, with 11 bases between them. The CDR3 DNA follows: TGTGCCAGCAGTCTAACAGGCATCTCTGGAAACACCATATATTTT. The encoded protein is CASSLTGISGNTIYF.

The chain uses TRBV19 and TRBJ2-4, with 15 positions matching TRBD2. The CDR3 runs 19 residues. The germline CDR1 and CDR2 sequences are LNHDA and SQIVND (reference sequence). The J segment lost 0 bases and the V segment lost 1 base, leaving 4 bases of the junction unmatched. CDR3 in amino acids: CASSIARTSGGAAKNIQYF. The DNA of the CDR3 is TGTGCCAGTAGTATAGCGAGGACTAGCGGGGGGGCAGCCAAAAACATTCAGTACTTC.

The V gene is TRBV6-1, the J gene TRBJ1-2; TRBD1 is a possible D gene (6 bases). With 3 bases removed from V and 8 bases from J, the gap between germline ends came to 16 bases. This CDR3 is built from 14 residues. CDR1 is MNHNS, CDR2 SASEGT, per germline. In DNA, the CDR3 is TGTGCCAGCAGTGATCGGGGGGGCGCCCACGGCTACACCTTC. Protein product: CASSDRGGAHGYTF.

The rearrangement joins TRBV28 to TRBJ1-4; tentatively, D is TRBD1 (5 bases). Germline V gene data show CDR1 as MDHEN and CDR2 as SYDVKM. Trimming removed 3 bases from V and 13 bases from J, with 18 bases in between. The CDR3 runs 14 residues. CDR3 region: CASSLGPLAVGLFF. CDR3 in DNA: TGTGCCAGCAGTTTGGGGCCGTTGGCTGTAGGACTGTTTTTT.

This rearrangement joins TRBV2 to TRBJ2-7, with 7 positions matching TRBD2. This CDR3 comprises 14 residues. The V gene end was trimmed by 4 bases and the J gene end by 0 bases; junction bases not matched to a gene: 3. In germline, CDR1 is SNHLY, CDR2 FYNNEI. CDR3: CASSGTRASYEQYF. CDR3 nucleotide sequence: TGTGCCAGCAGTGGGACTAGGGCCTCCTACGAGCAGTACTTC.

This chain joins TRBV9 and TRBJ2-1; D might be TRBD1 (6 bases). This CDR3 contains 17 residues. V was shortened by 2 bases and J by 1 base, with 16 bases between the two germline ends. Germline CDR1 reads SGDLS; CDR2 reads YYNGEE. CDR3 DNA: TGTGCCAGCAGCGTGGCCCTCACTAGGGGGTCCTACAATGAGCAGTTCTTC. Its translation is CASSVALTRGSYNEQFF.

V is TRBV10-1 and J is TRBJ2-7; TRBD2 matches at 12 bases. Germline V lookup: CDR1 WNHNN, CDR2 SYGVQD (reference sequence). The CDR3 sequence is 17 residues long. With 6 bases clipped from V and 5 bases from J, the junction kept 14 bases outside the gene matches. CDR3 sequence: CASSGTPGLAGLDEQYF. The DNA for the CDR3 is TGCGCCAGCAGCGGAACACCCGGACTAGCGGGATTAGACGAGCAGTACTTC.

In this sample, this clone turned up once. The chain carries TRBV7-3 and TRBJ1-2; D call uncertain. Between the trimmed V and J ends, which lost 2 bases and 1 base, there was a span of 11 bases. Germline lookup yields CDR1 SGHTA and CDR2 FQGTGA. This CDR3 comprises 15 residues. Written as DNA, the CDR3 is TGTGCCAGCAGCTTAGCCGGCGGAAATAACTATGGCTACACCTTC. Residues: CASSLAGGNNYGYTF.

This rearrangement joins TRBV7-2 to TRBJ1-1; D is unresolved. Looked up from germline, CDR1 is SGHTA and CDR2 is FQGNSA. The V end was cut by 2 bases, the J end by 5 bases, with 6 bases between. The CDR3 covers 12 residues. The CDR3 DNA follows: TGTGCCAGCAGCTTATACGGGACTGAAGCTTTCTTT. Translating it yields CASSLYGTEAFF. Full variable domain (rest looked up from reference TRBV7-2 and TRBJ1-1): GAGVSQSPSNKVTEKGKDVELRCDPISGHTALYWYRQSLGQGLEFLIYFQGNSAPDKSGLPSDRFSAERTGGSVSTLTIQRTQQEDSAVYLCASSLYGTEAFFGQGTRLTVV.

This clone has only a few counts. The gene calls are TRBV29-1 and TRBJ1-2, with 9 bases matching TRBD1. This CDR3 has 13 amino acids. Germline V CDR1 and CDR2: SQVTM, ANQGSEA. Trimming removed 7 bases from V and 7 bases from J; junction bases left unmatched: 10. The CDR3 here is CSGRDRVSSGYTF. CDR3 in DNA: TGCAGCGGACGGGACAGGGTTTCGAGTGGCTACACCTTC.